The clone carrying this T cell receptor (beta chain) was seen just once. Its specificity is unknown. The data were taken from a study of cytomegalovirus exposure and HLA in healthy donors. Study context: The 500 to 750 first-cohort repertoires and the 95 to 150 validation repertoires shared the same platform, a later analysis reported. The study's findings and limits: Researchers catalogued about 150 TCR beta chains as cytomegalovirus-associated. High sensitivity and specificity were reportedly achieved when the classifier diagnosed cytomegalovirus status.

The validation cohort, a group of some 120 subjects, included the donors and was separate from the roughly 620-subject first cohort. Profiled with immunoSEQ multiplex PCR; TCRdb holds only in-frame clones, not every one. Of roughly 200,000 clones listed, roughly three quarters are singletons. Germline V gene data show CDR1 as MNHEY and CDR2 as SMNVEV (reference sequence). The CDR3 has 17 residues. V lost 1 base to trimming and J lost 7 bases, with 22 bases between them. The chain uses TRBV27 and TRBJ1-2; perhaps TRBD1 as D (5 bases). Sample: PBMCs. The TCR originated in a woman aged 25 to 39 in good health and CMV-seronegative. CDR3 in amino acids: CASSLYFVGGVEIGYTF. DNA for the CDR3: TGTGCCAGCAGTTTATATTTCGTCGGGGGAGTGGAGATTGGCTACACCTTC.